The sequence of this T cell receptor (beta chain) was determined in a study of T cell repertoires in cytomegalovirus infection. Whole-study findings and limits: Cumulative public TCR beta family frequency identified CMV carriers with the relevant HLA. Clonotypes of TCR beta that were HLA-C-restricted and CMV-specific dominated the ex vivo response.

MiXCR was run by TCRdb on the reads, yielding one entry per CDR3 protein. The table has 95,000 to 150,000 distinct CDR3 sequences, roughly 32% seen once. In this sample, this clonotype turned up a few times. The antigen is not known. The V end was cut by 6 bases, the J end by 0 bases, with 6 bases between. Germline CDR1 DFQATT, CDR2 SNEGSKA (reference sequence). This CDR3 has 12 residues. The specimen comprised CD8+ T cells from cultured PBMCs, sampled from culture after CMV antigen stimulation. This receptor was obtained from a human donor in good health (CMV status not recorded). Some clones in this sample may be carry-over from other donors' samples. The genes are TRBV20-1 and TRBJ1-5; D not certain. CDR3 sequence (DNA): TGCAGTGCAGCAAATAGCAATCAGCCCCAGCATTTT. Protein product: CSAANSNQPQHF.